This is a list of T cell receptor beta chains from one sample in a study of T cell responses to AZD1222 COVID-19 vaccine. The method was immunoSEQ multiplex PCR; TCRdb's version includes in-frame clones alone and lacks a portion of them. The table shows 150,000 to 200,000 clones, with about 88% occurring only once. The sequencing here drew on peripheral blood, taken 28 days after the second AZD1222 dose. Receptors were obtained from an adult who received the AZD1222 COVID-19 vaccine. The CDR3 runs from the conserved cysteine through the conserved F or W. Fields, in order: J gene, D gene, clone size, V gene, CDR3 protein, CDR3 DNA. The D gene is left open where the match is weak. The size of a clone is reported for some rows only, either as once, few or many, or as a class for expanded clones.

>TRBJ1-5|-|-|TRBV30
CAWSVGTGSNQPQHF
TGTGCCTGGAGTGTAGGAACTGGGAGCAATCAGCCCCAGCATTTT
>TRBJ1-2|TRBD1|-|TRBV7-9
CASSIGGDRGRVLDGYTF
TGTGCCAGCAGCATCGGTGGGGACAGGGGGCGAGTTCTGGATGGCTACACCTTC
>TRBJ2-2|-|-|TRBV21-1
CASGLRGAGKDTGELFF
TGTGCCAGCGGTCTTAGGGGGGCGGGAAAGGACACCGGGGAGCTGTTTTTT
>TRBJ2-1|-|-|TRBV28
CASRLTRAYNEQFF
TGTGCCAGCAGATTGACTAGAGCTTACAATGAGCAGTTCTTC
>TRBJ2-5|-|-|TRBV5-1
CASSSGQPQRETQYF
TGCGCCAGCAGCTCAGGACAGCCTCAGAGGGAGACCCAGTACTTC
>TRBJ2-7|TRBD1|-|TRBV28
CASSSGQSYEQYF
TGTGCCAGCAGCTCGGGACAGTCCTACGAGCAGTACTTC
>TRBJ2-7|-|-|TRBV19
CASSMVGRSYEQYF
TGTGCCAGTAGTATGGTGGGACGGTCCTACGAGCAGTACTTC
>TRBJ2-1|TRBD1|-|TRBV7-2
CASSFQGATDEQFF
TGTGCCAGCAGCTTCCAGGGGGCCACGGATGAGCAGTTCTTC
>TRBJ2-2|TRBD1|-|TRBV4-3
CASSPADRDTGELFF
TGCGCCAGCAGCCCAGCGGACAGGGACACCGGGGAGCTGTTTTTT
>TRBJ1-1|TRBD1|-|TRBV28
CAGRQGNVNTEAFF
TGTGCCGGGCGACAGGGGAACGTGAACACTGAAGCTTTCTTT
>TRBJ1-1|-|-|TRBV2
CASDPGGGMVSTEAFF
TGTGCCAGCGACCCGGGGGGGGGAATGGTGAGCACTGAAGCTTTCTTT
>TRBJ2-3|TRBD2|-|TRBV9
CASSVLTSGGDTQYF
TGTGCCAGCAGCGTACTGACTAGCGGCGGAGATACGCAGTATTTT
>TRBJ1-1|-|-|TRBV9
CASSVEQGGRKAFF
TGTGCCAGCAGCGTAGAACAGGGTGGCCGTAAAGCTTTCTTT
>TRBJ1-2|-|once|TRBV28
CASSSSGAENYGYTF
TGTGCCAGCAGTTCCTCAGGGGCCGAGAACTATGGCTACACCTTC
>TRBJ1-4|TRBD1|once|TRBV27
CASSPDRAGEKLFF
TGTGCCAGCAGTCCCGACAGGGCAGGAGAAAAACTGTTTTTT
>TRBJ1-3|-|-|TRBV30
CAWTSGAGNTIYF
TGTGCCTGGACCTCAGGGGCCGGAAACACCATATATTTT
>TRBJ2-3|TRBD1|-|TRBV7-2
CASSLDFQGATTDTQYF
TGTGCCAGCAGCTTAGACTTCCAGGGGGCTACGACAGATACGCAGTATTTT
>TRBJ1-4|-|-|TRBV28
CASKETGRRPDEKLFF
TGTGCCAGCAAAGAAACAGGGCGGCGCCCGGATGAAAAACTGTTTTTT
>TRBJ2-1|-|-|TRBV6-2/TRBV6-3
CASSQGGEQFF
TGTGCCAGCAGCCAGGGGGGTGAGCAGTTCTTC
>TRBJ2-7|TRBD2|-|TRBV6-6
CASSPGLAGGREQYF
TGTGCCAGCAGTCCGGGACTAGCGGGAGGAAGGGAGCAGTACTTC
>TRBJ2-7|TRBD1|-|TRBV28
CASTLWAGGDDEQYF
TGTGCCAGCACCCTTTGGGCAGGGGGCGACGACGAGCAGTACTTC
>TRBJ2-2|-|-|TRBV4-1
CASTLRFGSQDGELFF
TGCGCCAGCACCTTAAGATTTGGTAGTCAAGACGGGGAGCTGTTTTTT
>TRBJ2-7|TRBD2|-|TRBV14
CASSQKPGLARYEQYF
TGTGCCAGCAGCCAAAAACCGGGACTAGCGCGCTACGAGCAGTACTTC
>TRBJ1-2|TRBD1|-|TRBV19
CASSSPPGQPRDGYTF
TGTGCCAGTAGTTCCCCCCCGGGACAGCCTAGGGACGGCTACACCTTC